This TCR beta chain stems from a study of early T cells in non-severe SARS-CoV-2 infection. The overall study: Sequencing used unsorted whole-blood bulk RNA, so chains lack pairing.

A few counts support this clonotype. Its specificity is unknown. Broader study findings: Matching against VDJdb likely underestimated virus-specific expansions, favoring anti-spike CD8.

The protocol attached unique molecular identifiers to individual cDNA molecules. MiXCR, applied by TCRdb to the 5' RACE reads, yields one record per CDR3 protein. The data show around 58,000 distinct CDR3 sequences, with about 7.6% seen just once and over 9.5% held by the top ten. V lost 2 bases to trimming and J lost 8 bases; unmatched junction nucleotides: 10. The CDR3 consists of 16 residues. In germline, CDR1 is MGHDK, CDR2 SYGVNS. This sequence was found in an adult who was a healthcare worker with PCR-confirmed SARS-CoV-2 infection or an uninfected control (not recorded which). Here the sequenced sample was whole blood, taken at baseline. The gene calls are TRBV25-1 and TRBJ2-1; 9 bases map to TRBD2. The CDR3 protein is CASSEGAGGSIDEQFF. The CDR3 region has the DNA TGTGCCAGCAGTGAAGGGGCGGGAGGGTCGATAGATGAGCAGTTCTTC.